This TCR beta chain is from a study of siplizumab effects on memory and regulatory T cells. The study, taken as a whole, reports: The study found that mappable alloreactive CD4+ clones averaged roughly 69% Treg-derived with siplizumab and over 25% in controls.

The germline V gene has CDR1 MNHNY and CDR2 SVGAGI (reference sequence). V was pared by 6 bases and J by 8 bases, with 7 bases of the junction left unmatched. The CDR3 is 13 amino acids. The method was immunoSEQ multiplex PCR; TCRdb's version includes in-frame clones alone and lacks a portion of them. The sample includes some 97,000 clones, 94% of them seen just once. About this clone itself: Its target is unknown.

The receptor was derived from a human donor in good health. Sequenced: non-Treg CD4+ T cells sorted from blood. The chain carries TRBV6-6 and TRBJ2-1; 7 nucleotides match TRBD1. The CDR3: CASRRYRGDEQFF. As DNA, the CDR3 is TGTGCCAGCAGGCGATACAGGGGTGATGAGCAGTTCTTC.